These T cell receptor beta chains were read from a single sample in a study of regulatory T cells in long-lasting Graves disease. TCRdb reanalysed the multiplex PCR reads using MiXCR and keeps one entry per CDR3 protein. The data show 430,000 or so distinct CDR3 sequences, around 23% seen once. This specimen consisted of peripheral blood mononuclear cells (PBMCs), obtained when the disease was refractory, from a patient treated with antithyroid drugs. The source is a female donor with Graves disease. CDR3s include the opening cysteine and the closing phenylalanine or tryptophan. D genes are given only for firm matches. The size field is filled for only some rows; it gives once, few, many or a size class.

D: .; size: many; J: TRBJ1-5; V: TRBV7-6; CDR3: CASSLGAVGTDQPQHF
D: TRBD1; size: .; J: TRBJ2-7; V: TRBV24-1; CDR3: CATSEPGTANPPTGEQYF
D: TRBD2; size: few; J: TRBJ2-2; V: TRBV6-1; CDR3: CATLDERDVGELFF
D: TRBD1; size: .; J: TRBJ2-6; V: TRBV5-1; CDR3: CASDPGQGPSGANVLTF
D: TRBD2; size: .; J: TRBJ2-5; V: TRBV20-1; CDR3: CSASVLPGGSF
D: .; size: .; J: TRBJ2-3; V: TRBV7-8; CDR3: CASIPTATGVTQYF
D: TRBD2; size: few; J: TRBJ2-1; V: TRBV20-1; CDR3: CSAVGASGSHEQFF
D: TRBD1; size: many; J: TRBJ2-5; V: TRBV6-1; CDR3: CASTQGVETQYF
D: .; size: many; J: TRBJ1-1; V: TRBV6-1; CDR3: CASRPYEGEAFF
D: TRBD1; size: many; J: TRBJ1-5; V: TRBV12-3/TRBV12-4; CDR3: CASSPDRAVQPQHF
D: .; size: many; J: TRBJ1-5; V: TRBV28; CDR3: CASSFEGGQPQHF
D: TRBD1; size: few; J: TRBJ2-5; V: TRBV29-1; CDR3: CSVLSTGQETQYF
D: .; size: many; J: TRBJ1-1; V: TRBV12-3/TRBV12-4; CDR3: CASSRRSTRENTEAFF
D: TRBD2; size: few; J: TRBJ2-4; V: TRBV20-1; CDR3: CSADGALAGKGKDKNIQYF
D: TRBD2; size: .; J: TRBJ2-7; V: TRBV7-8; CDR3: CASSSGLAGGRFEQYF
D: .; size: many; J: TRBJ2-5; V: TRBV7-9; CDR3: CASGMRETQYF
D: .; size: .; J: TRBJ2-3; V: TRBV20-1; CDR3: CSASGVASTDTQYF
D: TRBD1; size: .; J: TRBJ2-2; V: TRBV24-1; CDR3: CATRDRVPGELFF
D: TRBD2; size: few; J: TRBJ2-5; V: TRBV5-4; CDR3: CASSLGLAGVPQETQYF
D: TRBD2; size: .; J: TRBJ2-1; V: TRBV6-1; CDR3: CASTRSGRATDEQFF
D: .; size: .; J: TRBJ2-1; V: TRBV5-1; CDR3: CASSLRGYEQFF
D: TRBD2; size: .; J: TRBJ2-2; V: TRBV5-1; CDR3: CASSLRVLAGGQTGELFF
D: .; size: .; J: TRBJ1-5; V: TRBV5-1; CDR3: CASSVSGTREQPQHF
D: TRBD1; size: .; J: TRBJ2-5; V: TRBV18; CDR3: CASSQGQGIQTQYF
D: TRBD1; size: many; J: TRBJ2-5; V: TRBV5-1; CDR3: CASSLRWDRDETQYF
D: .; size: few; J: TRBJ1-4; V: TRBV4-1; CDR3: CASSQAGGNEKLFF
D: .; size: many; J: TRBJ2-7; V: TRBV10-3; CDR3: CATNGGNTYEQYF
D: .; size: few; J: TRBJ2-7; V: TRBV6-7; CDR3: CASSYPARLNSYEQYF
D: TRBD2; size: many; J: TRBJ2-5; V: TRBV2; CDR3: CASSEETSVAETQYF
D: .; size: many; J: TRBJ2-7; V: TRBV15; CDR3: CATSRILTEYYEQYF
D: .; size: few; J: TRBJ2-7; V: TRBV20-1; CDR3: CSANTGTASYEQYF
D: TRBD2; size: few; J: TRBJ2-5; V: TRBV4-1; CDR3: CASSQVPGTSYQETQYF
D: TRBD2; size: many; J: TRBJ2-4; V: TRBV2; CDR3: CASSQLPSGLKNIQYF
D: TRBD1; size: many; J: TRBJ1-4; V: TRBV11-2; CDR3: CASSTGQDFNEKLFF
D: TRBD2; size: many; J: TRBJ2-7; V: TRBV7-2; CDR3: CASSSIAGGSYEQYF
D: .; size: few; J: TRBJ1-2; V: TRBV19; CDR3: CASTASDTNYGYTF
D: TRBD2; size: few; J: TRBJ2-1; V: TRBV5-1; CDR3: CASSQGLAGGVDEQFF
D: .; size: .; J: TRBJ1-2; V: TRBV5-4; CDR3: CASSFVGRNNYGYTF
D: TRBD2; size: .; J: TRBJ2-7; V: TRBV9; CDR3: CASSVAGGPNGEQYF
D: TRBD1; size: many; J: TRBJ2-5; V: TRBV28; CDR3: CASSFTSSSLGGQGETQYF
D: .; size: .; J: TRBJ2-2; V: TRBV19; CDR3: CASSQGITRTGELFF
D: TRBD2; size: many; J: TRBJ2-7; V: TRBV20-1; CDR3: CSARDMRIGTSSVHEQYF
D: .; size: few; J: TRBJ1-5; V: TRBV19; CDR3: CASSISLGRADHTDQPQHF
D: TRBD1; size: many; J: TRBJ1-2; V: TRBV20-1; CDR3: CSARGTGGNYGYTF